Listed below are T cell receptor beta chains from one sample, sequenced in a study of cytomegalovirus exposure and HLA in healthy donors. Repertoires were generated with immunoSEQ multiplex PCR, while TCRdb's copy carries only in-frame clones and drops some. The table includes around 130,000 clones, approximately 71% detected once. Sequencing was carried out using PBMCs. The receptors were sampled from a woman aged 55-75 years in good health and CMV-seronegative. Each CDR3 is given with its conserved first and last residue. The order of the fields is J gene, V gene, clone size, D gene, CDR3 DNA, CDR3 protein. The D gene is left open where the match is weak. Only some rows state a clone size, as once, few, many or a class for expanded clones.

TRBJ2-7	TRBV7-7	-	TRBD1	TGTGCTAGCAGCCCTGGGACAGCCGGCGAGCAGTACTTC	CASSPGTAGEQYF
TRBJ2-7	TRBV27	-	TRBD1	TGTGCCAGCAGCAATGGACAGGCCTTCTACGAGCAGTACTTC	CASSNGQAFYEQYF
TRBJ1-2	TRBV28	once	-	TGTGCCAGCAGTCCCCCTCGGACAGAGGCTAACTATGGCTACACCTTC	CASSPPRTEANYGYTF
TRBJ2-3	TRBV28	few	-	TGTGCCAGCAGTTGGGCGGGCAGGCCTCACACAGATACGCAGTATTTT	CASSWAGRPHTDTQYF
TRBJ2-1	TRBV14	-	TRBD2	TGTGCCAGCAAGGGCCCCGGCGGGAGTAATGAGCAGTTCTTC	CASKGPGGSNEQFF
TRBJ1-4	TRBV9	-	TRBD1	TGTGCCAGCAGCGGGACAGGGTCGGGTGTTAGACTGTTTTTT	CASSGTGSGVRLFF
TRBJ1-6	TRBV10-2	-	-	TGCGCCAGCAGTCCGGGGGGGGGCGCGGGTAATTCACCCCTCCACTTT	CASSPGGGAGNSPLHF
TRBJ2-6	TRBV30	-	-	TGTGCCTGGACCTTCTCTGGGGCCAACGTCCTGACTTTC	CAWTFSGANVLTF
TRBJ2-1	TRBV30	once	-	TGTGCCTGGAGCTCCCTCCAGGGTAGAGGGGGCTACAATGAGCAGTTCTTC	CAWSSLQGRGGYNEQFF
TRBJ2-7	TRBV2	once	TRBD1	TGTGCCAGCAGGGGACAGGGGTTTGCCTACGAGCAGTACTTC	CASRGQGFAYEQYF
TRBJ2-5	TRBV27	once	TRBD1	TGTGCCAGCAGTCCCGCCCCGGGACAGAGGGGGCAAGAGACCCAGTACTTC	CASSPAPGQRGQETQYF
TRBJ1-1	TRBV5-6	few	TRBD1	TGTGCCAGCAGCGGGGACAGGGGGAACACTGAAGCTTTCTTT	CASSGDRGNTEAFF
TRBJ2-3	TRBV7-9	-	TRBD2	TGTGCCAGCAGCACCAGGACTAGCGGGATAACAGATACGCAGTATTTT	CASSTRTSGITDTQYF
TRBJ2-4	TRBV19	once	TRBD2	TGTGCCAGTAGTATGCTAGCGGGACTAGCCAAAAACATTCAGTACTTC	CASSMLAGLAKNIQYF
TRBJ1-1	TRBV27	-	-	TGTGCCAGCGGTTATCAGGGTTGGAGCACTGAAGCTTTCTTT	CASGYQGWSTEAFF
TRBJ2-3	TRBV9	few	-	TGTGCCAGCAGCGTAGGCCGAGGGCCGATTCAGGCAGATACGCAGTATTTT	CASSVGRGPIQADTQYF
TRBJ2-3	TRBV6-6	-	TRBD2	TGTGCCAGCGAGTTACTAGCGGGAGTGGCAGATACGCAGTATTTT	CASELLAGVADTQYF